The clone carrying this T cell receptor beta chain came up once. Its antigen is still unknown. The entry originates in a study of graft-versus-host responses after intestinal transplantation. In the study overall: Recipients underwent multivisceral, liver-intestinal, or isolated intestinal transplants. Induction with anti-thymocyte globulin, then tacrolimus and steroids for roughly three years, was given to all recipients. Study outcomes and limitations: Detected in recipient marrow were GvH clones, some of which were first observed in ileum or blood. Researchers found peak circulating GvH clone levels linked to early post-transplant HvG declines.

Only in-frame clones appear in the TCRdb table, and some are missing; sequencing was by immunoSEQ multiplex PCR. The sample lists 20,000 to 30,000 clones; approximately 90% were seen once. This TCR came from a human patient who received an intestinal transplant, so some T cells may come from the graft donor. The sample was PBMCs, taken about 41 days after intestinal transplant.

The CDR3 sequence is CASSLLSTSGLSYEQYF. The DNA of the CDR3 is TGTGCCAGCAGCTTGCTATCTACTAGCGGGTTGTCCTACGAGCAGTACTTC. The rearrangement joins TRBV5-6 to TRBJ2-7, with 9 nucleotides matching TRBD2. CDR1 is SGHDT and CDR2 is YYEEEE in the germline V gene. This CDR3 is 17 amino acids long. The V gene end was trimmed by 1 base and the J gene end by 1 base; junction bases not matched to a gene: 9.